Detailed here is one T cell receptor (beta chain). V was trimmed by 5 bases and J by 6 bases, leaving 11 bases between them. The germline CDR1 and CDR2 sequences are MNHEY and SVGAGI. CDR3 length equals 13 residues. How the authors handled the data: The assay estimated nucleated cells by amplifying reference gene primers. The data were produced by immunoSEQ multiplex PCR, yet TCRdb's version contains in-frame clones alone and is incomplete. That table is the source of V, J and clone size, and D and trimming were worked out from the DNA. The sample holds approximately 130,000 clones, 75% to 90% seen once. Recruits, aged about 18 to 90 years, lived in 24 US areas. In assigning cohorts, the study relied on participant-reported clinical history. The data were taken from a study of blood T cell repertoires in COVID-19. Study overall: Sites across the United States, Italy and Spain contributed samples from acute and convalescent COVID-19.

The receptor was isolated from a man aged 25 to 40 who had recovered from COVID-19. Sequencing was carried out using PBMCs or T cells enriched from blood (not recorded which). The rearrangement joins TRBV6-5 to TRBJ2-1; D is uncertain. This CDR3 is CASSPQRSNEQFF. CDR3 DNA sequence: TGTGCCAGCAGTCCTCAGAGGAGCAATGAGCAGTTCTTC.